The next 20 T cell receptor beta chains were all read from a single sample in a study of follicular helper T cells after annual influenza vaccination. Noted time point: 2015-2016 season, 7 days after influenza vaccination. Clones were read by immunoSEQ multiplex PCR, and TCRdb kept only the in-frame ones, dropping some. The sample consists of approximately 7,400 clones, roughly 83% of them appearing once. The sequences come from CXCR5+ CD38- circulating T follicular helper cells from blood, collected 7 days after influenza vaccination. As for subset: circulating Tfh, non-naive CD4+CXCR5+PD-1+ (ICOS+CD38+ or ICOS-CD38-). These receptors originate from an adult who received the influenza vaccine.

V is TRBV18 and J is TRBJ1-1; the D is unclear. CDR1 KGHSH and CDR2 LQKENI come from the germline V gene. The CDR3 contains 12 residues. Trimming stripped 3 bases from V and 3 bases from J, with 5 bases between. Written as DNA, the CDR3 is TGTGCCAGCTCACCGGCGGACACTGAAGCTTTCTTT. It translates to CASSPADTEAFF.

This clone was picked up one time. V is TRBV11-1 and J is TRBJ2-1, with 10 positions matching TRBD2. Germline V gene data show CDR1 as SGHAT and CDR2 as FQDESV (reference sequence). The V and J ends lost 5 bases and 4 bases, in that order; junction bases with no gene match: 5. CDR3 length equals 15 residues. For the CDR3, the DNA is TGTGCCAGCAGCCGTTCTAGCGGGAGTTACAATGAGCAGTTCTTC. This encodes CASSRSSGSYNEQFF.

The rearrangement uses TRBV21-1 and TRBJ2-7. TRBV21-1 is recorded as a pseudogene. This CDR3 is 16 amino acids long. The CDR3 spells CASSKGLSRELYEQYF. The CDR3 DNA reads as TGTGCCAGCAGCAAAGGTCTCTCCAGGGAGCTCTACGAGCAGTACTTC.

The chain recombines TRBV7-3 with TRBJ1-1; D possibly corresponds to TRBD1 (5 bases). The CDR3 length is 16 residues. Germline V CDR1 and CDR2: SGHTA, FQGTGA. V shed 0 bases and J shed 7 bases, with 18 bases lying between them. Written as DNA, the CDR3 is TGTGCCAGCAGCTTAACCGTTGCAGGGTTCTTTTGTGAAGCTTTCTTT. It is translated as CASSLTVAGFFCEAFF. The full variable domain, rest sourced from reference TRBV7-3 and TRBJ1-1, is GAGVSQTPSNKVTEKGKYVELRCDPISGHTALYWYRQSLGQGPEFLIYFQGTGAADDSGLPNDRFFAVRPEGSVSTLKIQRTERGDSAVYLCASSLTVAGFFCEAFFGQGTRLTVV.

This chain joins TRBV18 and TRBJ1-1; TRBD1 aligns across 7 bases. CDR1 and CDR2 from the germline V gene are KGHSH and LQKENI. There are 15 residues in the CDR3. The V segment lost 6 bases and the J segment 1 base; nucleotides outside the gene matches: 8. This CDR3 reads CASSARQGSNTEAFF. In DNA, the CDR3 is TGTGCCAGCTCGGCCCGACAGGGTTCGAACACTGAAGCTTTCTTT.

This clone was seen more than once but under ten times. The chain uses TRBV27 and TRBJ2-5; D gene ambiguous. With 9 bases removed from V and 4 bases from J, the gap between germline ends came to 12 bases. In germline, CDR1 is MNHEY, CDR2 SMNVEV (reference sequence). There are 12 residues in the CDR3. In DNA form, the CDR3 reads TGTGCCAGACGTCATTACCCAGAGACCCAGTACTTC. Protein sequence: CARRHYPETQYF.

V gene TRBV19 combines with J gene TRBJ1-1; D perhaps matches TRBD1 (5 bases). The V and J ends lost 6 bases and 5 bases respectively, with 19 bases between them. Germline V gives CDR1 LNHDA, CDR2 SQIVND (reference sequence). CDR3 length equals 15 residues. This CDR3 is CASSVAPGPRTEAFF. CDR3 coding DNA: TGTGCCAGTAGCGTTGCTCCAGGGCCGCGGACTGAAGCTTTCTTT.

The V and J genes are TRBV7-9 and TRBJ2-3, with unresolved D. The CDR3 has 14 amino acids. Trimming stripped 5 bases from V and 0 bases from J, with 9 bases between. Germline CDR1 is SEHNR and CDR2 is FQNEAQ (reference sequence). This chain's CDR3 is CASSPRVSTDTQYF. The DNA for the CDR3 is TGTGCCAGCAGCCCCCGGGTGAGCACAGATACGCAGTATTTT.

The chain carries TRBV5-8 and TRBJ1-4, with D maybe TRBD1 (5 bases). V was clipped by 1 base and J by 5 bases, with 9 bases between them. Per the germline V gene, CDR1 is SGHTS and CDR2 is YDEGEE. The CDR3 loop spans 14 amino acids. The CDR3 DNA is TGTGCCAGCAGCTTGTCCGGGGCCAATGAAAAACTGTTTTTT. Amino acids: CASSLSGANEKLFF.

V is TRBV6-5 and J is TRBJ2-2; 7 bases are a match to TRBD2. The CDR3 has 16 amino acids. The J segment lost 1 base and the V segment lost 2 bases, leaving 4 bases of the junction unmatched. CDR1 and CDR2 (germline): MNHEY, SVGAGI. This CDR3 reads CASSYVPSGNTGELFF. CDR3 DNA: TGTGCCAGCAGTTACGTCCCTAGCGGGAACACCGGGGAGCTGTTTTTT.

The chain is built from TRBV7-2 and TRBJ1-3; D gene unclear. This CDR3 comprises 14 residues. Trimming left V 7 bases short and J 0 bases short, with 10 bases between. CDR1 and CDR2 from the germline V gene are SGHTA and FQGNSA. The CDR3 coding sequence is TGTGCCAGCACCCAACGCCGCTCTGGAAACACCATATATTTT. Protein sequence: CASTQRRSGNTIYF.

This chain joins TRBV18 and TRBJ1-4; TRBD1 matches at 7 bases. The CDR3 spans 14 residues. Looked up from germline, CDR1 is KGHSH and CDR2 is LQKENI. The ends lost 4 bases at V and 5 bases at J; junction bases unmatched: 4. The CDR3 DNA is TGTGCCAGCTCACGGTCAGGGGGAAATGAAAAACTGTTTTTT. It translates to CASSRSGGNEKLFF.

The chain combines TRBV4-2 with TRBJ1-1; weak D call: TRBD1 (6 bases). Trimming took off 4 bases at V and 1 base at J, with 13 bases between the two ends. This CDR3 spans 15 amino acids. The V gene's germline CDR1 is LGHNA and CDR2 YNFKEQ. CDR3 coding DNA: TGTGCCAGCAGCCCCCGGGACACGCAGAACACTGAAGCTTTCTTT. Translation gives CASSPRDTQNTEAFF.

This chain joins TRBV5-1 and TRBJ2-4, with D perhaps being TRBD1 or TRBD2 (5 bases each). The CDR3 is made up of 15 amino acids. V lost 0 bases and J 8 bases, leaving 15 bases between the germline ends. Germline V CDR1 and CDR2: SGHRS, YFSETQ. The CDR3 DNA is TGCGCCAGCAGCTTGGGCGGGTGGGGGACGGACATTCAGTACTTC. Protein: CASSLGGWGTDIQYF.

The chain carries TRBV7-8 and TRBJ2-5, with a weak D call TRBD2 (5 bases). The V and J ends lost 5 bases and 5 bases respectively, with 18 bases between them. The germline gives CDR1 SGHVS, CDR2 FQNEAQ. The CDR3 loop spans 15 amino acids. CDR3 nucleotides: TGTGCCAGCAGCCACGGTTTAGGAGGATGGGAGACCCAGTACTTC. Translating it yields CASSHGLGGWETQYF.

The chain couples TRBV5-1 to TRBJ2-2, with TRBD2 matching 7 bases. Unmatched junction bases numbered 6, after V lost 4 bases and J lost 0 bases. CDR3 size: 16 residues. Germline CDR1 is SGHRS and CDR2 is YFSETQ. This chain's CDR3 is CASSLSGTPNTGELFF. The CDR3, as DNA: TGCGCCAGCAGCCTGAGCGGGACCCCGAACACCGGGGAGCTGTTTTTT.

This clone was detected a few times. The chain links TRBV5-5 to TRBJ2-3; the D gene is possibly TRBD1 (5 bases). Germline CDR1 and CDR2: SGHKS and YYEKEE (reference sequence). V was pared by 0 bases and J by 8 bases, with 13 bases between. This CDR3 has 14 amino acids. CDR3 in DNA: TGTGCCAGCAGCTTGGGTACCCCCAGGGCTACGCAGTATTTT. This sequence encodes CASSLGTPRATQYF.

The rearrangement links TRBV6-6 to TRBJ2-1, with TRBD2 matching 10 bases. V gave up 5 bases and J gave up 5 bases; unmatched junction bases: 9. The CDR3 is 16 amino acids. Germline V gene data show CDR1 as MNHNY and CDR2 as SVGAGI (reference sequence). CDR3 in amino acids: CASSVSGAGGHNEQFF. The CDR3 DNA reads TGTGCCAGCAGTGTATCAGGAGCGGGAGGGCACAATGAGCAGTTCTTC.

This clone appeared once. One end of the junction fails to match germline, which may point to a read error. The V and J genes are TRBV18 and TRBJ1-5; TRBD1 might be the D (5 bases). Germline V gives CDR1 KGHSH, CDR2 LQKENI. This CDR3 is built from 15 residues. The CDR3 loop reads CASSPLRDSNQPQHF. The CDR3 DNA follows: TGTGCCAGCTCCCCACTCCGGGACAGCAATCAGCCCCAGCATTTT.

The J gene is TRBJ1-1, the V gene TRBV27; TRBD1 is a possible D gene (6 bases). CDR1 MNHEY and CDR2 SMNVEV come from the germline V gene (reference sequence). V dropped 6 bases and J dropped 2 bases, with 16 bases sitting between them. The CDR3 contains 15 residues. The CDR3 sequence is CASSPLTGRNTEAFF. CDR3 nucleotides: TGTGCCAGCAGCCCCCTTACAGGGCGTAACACTGAAGCTTTCTTT.